Listed here are 27 T cell receptor beta chains from one sample, sequenced in a study of cytomegalovirus exposure and HLA in healthy donors. The PCR used 60 Vbeta and 13 Jbeta primers. The assay was immunoSEQ multiplex PCR, and TCRdb's table has in-frame clones only and misses some. The sample lists some 200,000 clones, over 60% occurring once. The sequencing sample was made of PBMCs. These receptors all come from a man aged 18 to 30 in good health and CMV-seronegative.

The rearrangement joins TRBV7-2 to TRBJ2-3, with D uncertain. Between the trimmed V and J ends, which lost 0 bases and 3 bases, there was a span of 7 bases. CDR3 length equals 14 residues. Germline V lookup: CDR1 SGHTA, CDR2 FQGNSA. The CDR3 protein is CASSLATATDTQYF. DNA for the CDR3: TGTGCCAGCAGCTTAGCTACAGCTACAGATACGCAGTATTTT. The whole variable domain, remainder taken from reference TRBV7-2 and TRBJ2-3, is GAGVSQSPSNKVTEKGKDVELRCDPISGHTALYWYRQSLGQGLEFLIYFQGNSAPDKSGLPSDRFSAERTGGSVSTLTIQRTQQEDSAVYLCASSLATATDTQYFGPGTRLTVL.

This chain joins TRBV5-6 and TRBJ1-1; weak D call: TRBD1 (5 bases). V was pared by 4 bases and J by 1 base, with 14 bases between. The CDR3 is 15 amino acids. From germline, CDR1 is SGHDT and CDR2 YYEEEE. The DNA of the CDR3 is TGTGCCAGCAGCCAAGGCGTTGGACAGAACACTGAAGCTTTCTTT. Translation gives CASSQGVGQNTEAFF.

This clone was observed a handful of times. V gene TRBV10-3 combines with J gene TRBJ2-3; D may be TRBD2 (5 bases). With 3 bases removed from V and 0 bases from J, the gap between germline ends came to 16 bases. This CDR3 comprises 17 residues. Per germline, CDR1 ENHRY and CDR2 SYGVKD. DNA of the CDR3: TGTGCCATCAGTGAAGGAGGCGGTGAAATTAGCACAGATACGCAGTATTTT. This sequence encodes CAISEGGGEISTDTQYF.

V gene TRBV7-2 combines with J gene TRBJ1-2, with TRBD1 as a possible D gene (5 bases). Deletions cut 6 bases from V and 2 bases from J, with 13 bases between. The CDR3 has 14 residues. The germline CDR1 and CDR2 sequences are SGHTA and FQGNSA. The CDR3 protein is CASRGGGWNYGYTF. CDR3 nucleotides: TGTGCCAGCAGGGGGGGAGGGTGGAACTATGGCTACACCTTC.

This clone was counted once. The V call is TRBV19, the J call TRBJ1-3, with TRBD1 as a possible D gene (5 bases). Trimming left V 7 bases short and J 3 bases short, with 16 bases between. Germline CDR1 is LNHDA and CDR2 is SQIVND (reference sequence). The CDR3 contains 15 residues. CDR3 in amino acids: CASTYEGASGNTIYF. CDR3 nucleotide sequence: TGTGCCAGTACCTATGAAGGGGCAAGTGGAAACACCATATATTTT.

This clone was recorded only once. The chain recombines TRBV30 with TRBJ1-2, with 7 bases that match TRBD1. The V gene's germline CDR1 is GTSNPN and CDR2 SVGIG (reference sequence). The trim removed 2 bases at V and 2 bases at J, leaving 8 bases unmatched. The length of the CDR3 is 15 residues. The CDR3 reads CAWSPLTGINYGYTF. In DNA form, the CDR3 reads TGTGCCTGGAGTCCCCTGACAGGGATAAACTATGGCTACACCTTC.

The rearrangement uses TRBV11-2 and TRBJ1-1, with TRBD1 matching over 11 bases. The germline CDR1 and CDR2 sequences are SGHAT and FQNNGV. This CDR3 spans 14 amino acids. With V trimmed by 5 bases and J by 11 bases, 10 bases remained unmatched. This CDR3 reads CASSKGTGGLAAFF. Written as DNA, the CDR3 is TGTGCCAGCAGCAAAGGGACAGGGGGTTTAGCGGCTTTCTTT.

Only one count was recorded for this clone. V and J are TRBV6-5 and TRBJ1-2, with D possibly matching TRBD1 (6 bases). Trimming stripped 5 bases from V and 0 bases from J, with 10 bases between. The CDR3 consists of 14 residues. Germline values: CDR1 MNHEY, CDR2 SVGAGI. CDR3 amino acids: CASSLRTANYGYTF. Here the CDR3 DNA reads TGTGCCAGCAGTCTTAGGACAGCTAACTATGGCTACACCTTC.

The V and J genes are TRBV9 and TRBJ1-3; unclear D gene. The germline gives CDR1 SGDLS, CDR2 YYNGEE. Trimming left V 0 bases short and J 4 bases short, with 2 bases between. The CDR3 extends over 12 amino acids. The CDR3, as DNA: TGTGCCAGCAGCGTAGCAGGAAACACCATATATTTT. Protein sequence: CASSVAGNTIYF.

This chain joins TRBV6-5 and TRBJ1-2; D is unclear. Germline V gene sequence: CDR1 MNHEY, CDR2 SVGAGI. The CDR3 has 12 amino acids. Trimming shortened V by 4 bases and J by 8 bases, and 11 bases separated the two germline ends. The CDR3 coding sequence is TGTGCCAGCAGTTCAGAGGGCGAGGGCTACACCTTC. Translated: CASSSEGEGYTF.

Comment on this clone: Within the sample, other DNA sequences also encode this same CDR3. This sequence joins TRBV7-6 and TRBJ2-7, with D tentatively TRBD2 (6 bases). The CDR3 runs 15 residues. Per the germline V gene, CDR1 is SGHVS and CDR2 is FNYEAQ. Trimming removed 5 bases at V and 1 base at J, with 15 bases between. In DNA, the CDR3 is TGTGCCAGCAGCCTACGAAGCGGGTCTTCCTACGAGCAGTACTTC. It encodes CASSLRSGSSYEQYF. Drawing the rest from reference TRBV7-6 and TRBJ2-7, the complete variable domain is GAGVSQSPRYKVTKRGQDVALRCDPISGHVSLYWYRQALGQGPEFLTYFNYEAQQDKSGLPNDRFSAERPEGSISTLTIQRTEQRDSAMYRCASSLRSGSSYEQYFGPGTRLTVT.

The rearrangement uses TRBV6-1 and TRBJ1-5, with 7 nucleotides matching TRBD1. Germline CDR1 is MNHNS and CDR2 is SASEGT. V lost 4 bases to trimming and J lost 2 bases; unmatched junction nucleotides: 5. The length of the CDR3 is 15 residues. The CDR3 region is CASSATGVRNQPQHF. The CDR3 DNA is TGTGCCAGCAGTGCAACAGGGGTACGCAATCAGCCCCAGCATTTT.

This clone has just a few counts. V usage is TRBV28 and J usage is TRBJ1-1; perhaps TRBD1 as D (5 bases). The V end was cut by 6 bases, the J end by 1 base, with 12 bases between. Germline V gene lookup returns CDR1 MDHEN and CDR2 SYDVKM. This CDR3 has 14 residues. The CDR3: CASSSGGTNTEAFF. As DNA, the CDR3 is TGTGCCAGCAGCTCCGGGGGGACGAACACTGAAGCTTTCTTT.

This sequence joins TRBV5-1 and TRBJ1-5; D is uncertain. Trimming removed 5 bases from V and 5 bases from J, with 11 bases in between. The CDR3 has 13 amino acids. Per the germline V gene, CDR1 is SGHRS and CDR2 is YFSETQ. CDR3 loop: CASSLTVDQPQHF. The CDR3 DNA sequence: TGCGCCAGCAGTCTTACGGTCGATCAGCCCCAGCATTTT.

The chain carries TRBV10-3 and TRBJ2-3; D not resolved. Germline loops: CDR1 ENHRY, CDR2 SYGVKD. CDR3 length: 16 amino acids. Trimming took off 0 bases at V and 3 bases at J, with 13 bases between the two ends. The CDR3 nucleotides read TGTGCCATCAGTGAGTCCTCACTTTATCGGACAGATACGCAGTATTTT. It specifies CAISESSLYRTDTQYF.

The rearrangement links TRBV7-6 to TRBJ2-4, with 9 bases lining up with TRBD2. The V and J ends lost 5 bases and 4 bases, in that order; junction bases with no gene match: 9. The CDR3 is 16 amino acids. CDR1 SGHVS and CDR2 FNYEAQ come from the germline V gene. The CDR3 protein is CASSRGAGGPKNIQYF. In DNA, the CDR3 is TGTGCCAGCAGCCGTGGTGCGGGAGGGCCGAAAAACATTCAGTACTTC. The entire variable domain, with the rest obtained from reference TRBV7-6 and TRBJ2-4, is as follows: GAGVSQSPRYKVTKRGQDVALRCDPISGHVSLYWYRQALGQGPEFLTYFNYEAQQDKSGLPNDRFSAERPEGSISTLTIQRTEQRDSAMYRCASSRGAGGPKNIQYFGAGTRLSVL.

The chain couples TRBV6-1 to TRBJ1-5; TRBD1 aligns across 8 bases. V lost 4 bases to trimming and J lost 7 bases; unmatched junction nucleotides: 9. Germline CDR1 and CDR2: MNHNS and SASEGT. This CDR3 region has 15 residues. The CDR3 DNA follows: TGTGCCAGCAGTGTCCAGGGGGCGGAGAGACAGCCCCAGCATTTT. It translates to CASSVQGAERQPQHF.

This clone occurred a few times. The CDR3 loop is CASRPRGHMNTEAFF. In nucleotides, the CDR3 is TGTGCCAGCAGACCCAGGGGCCACATGAACACTGAAGCTTTCTTT. The J gene is TRBJ1-1, the V gene TRBV28; weak D call: TRBD1 (6 bases). CDR3 length: 15 residues. Trimming removed 6 bases at V and 0 bases at J, with 14 bases between. CDR1 is MDHEN and CDR2 is SYDVKM in the germline V gene. The full variable domain, rest sourced from reference TRBV28 and TRBJ1-1, is DVKVTQSSRYLVKRTGEKVFLECVQDMDHENMFWYRQDPGLGLRLIYFSYDVKMKEKGDIPEGYSVSREKKERFSLILESASTNQTSMYLCASRPRGHMNTEAFFGQGTRLTVV.

This chain connects TRBV11-2 to TRBJ2-7; 10 nucleotides align to TRBD2. In germline, CDR1 is SGHAT, CDR2 FQNNGV. Trimming cost V 5 bases and J 2 bases; bases outside gene matches: 12. The CDR3 runs 17 residues. CDR3 in DNA: TGTGCCAGCAGCCTAGGGGCTACTAGCGGGGCAACCTACGAGCAGTACTTC. Encoded protein: CASSLGATSGATYEQYF.

The chain links TRBV5-4 to TRBJ2-4; 11 bases line up with TRBD2. The CDR3 covers 14 residues. V gave up 4 bases and J gave up 9 bases; unmatched junction bases: 6. Germline CDR1 SGHNT, CDR2 YYREEE (reference sequence). In DNA, the CDR3 is TGTGCCAGCAGCCCGGGACTAGCGGAGGGCATTCAGTACTTC. Its translation: CASSPGLAEGIQYF.

The chain carries TRBV18 and TRBJ2-1; 9 positions match TRBD1. The CDR3 runs to 16 residues. Germline trimming cut 2 bases from V and 6 bases from J; bases unmatched to any gene: 8. The germline CDR1 and CDR2 sequences are KGHSH and LQKENI. CDR3 protein: CASSPTGQGSGNEQFF. The CDR3 DNA reads as TGTGCCAGCTCACCAACGGGACAGGGATCGGGCAATGAGCAGTTCTTC.

The count of this clone is one. The V and J genes are TRBV9 and TRBJ2-3; D is perhaps TRBD1 (5 bases). Trimming pared 3 bases from V and 1 base from J, leaving 9 bases between. Germline CDR1 and CDR2: SGDLS and YYNGEE. The CDR3 totals 14 residues. CDR3 in amino acids: CASSGQTGTDTQYF. The CDR3 nucleotides read TGTGCCAGCAGCGGGCAGACAGGCACAGATACGCAGTATTTT.

The V gene is TRBV27, the J gene TRBJ2-3, with TRBD1 matching over 9 bases. Per germline, CDR1 MNHEY and CDR2 SMNVEV (reference sequence). The CDR3 has 14 amino acids. Trimming removed 8 bases from V and 4 bases from J; junction bases left unmatched: 7. Here the CDR3 reads CASSPGTGPDTQYF. CDR3 sequence (DNA): TGTGCCAGCTCTCCAGGGACAGGGCCAGATACGCAGTATTTT.

This rearrangement joins TRBV18 to TRBJ2-3, with D uncertain. V was trimmed by 3 bases and J by 0 bases, leaving 10 bases between them. The germline CDR1 and CDR2 sequences are KGHSH and LQKENI. The CDR3 spans 15 residues. The CDR3 region is CASSPPGPSTDTQYF. The CDR3 DNA is TGTGCCAGCTCACCCCCAGGCCCTAGCACAGATACGCAGTATTTT.

In the case of this clone: The sample holds other DNA sequences that translate to the same CDR3. The chain recombines TRBV28 with TRBJ1-1; D call uncertain. The CDR3 consists of 11 residues. Germline V CDR1 and CDR2: MDHEN, SYDVKM. The V end was cut by 2 bases, the J end by 4 bases, with 2 bases between. The chain's CDR3 is CASSLRTEAFF. CDR3 nucleotides: TGTGCCAGCAGTTTACGCACTGAAGCTTTCTTT.

The rearrangement links TRBV28 to TRBJ2-7; 10 bases match TRBD2. With V trimmed by 2 bases and J by 6 bases, 4 bases remained unmatched. This CDR3 region has 14 residues. The germline CDR1 and CDR2 sequences are MDHEN and SYDVKM. CDR3 sequence: CASSLLAGDLEQYF. The CDR3, as DNA: TGTGCCAGCAGTTTACTAGCGGGAGATCTCGAGCAGTACTTC.

The rearrangement links TRBV5-1 to TRBJ2-7, with no clear D. The CDR3 length is 13 residues. CDR1 and CDR2 (germline): SGHRS, YFSETQ. V was pared by 3 bases and J by 3 bases, with 10 bases between. The CDR3 loop is CASSSTGYYEQYF. DNA of the CDR3: TGCGCCAGCAGCTCGACTGGCTACTACGAGCAGTACTTC.